The clone carrying this T cell receptor beta chain showed up just a few times. These data belong to a study of control samples from healthy donors and cancer patients. Using immunoSEQ multiplex PCR, the repertoire was profiled, and TCRdb retains in-frame clones only, with some absent. The sample shows over 75,000 clones, 85% of them seen only once. The CDR3 covers 16 residues. Per germline, CDR1 SGHRS and CDR2 YFSETQ. With 0 bases clipped from V and 4 bases from J, the junction kept 5 bases outside the gene matches. This receptor was identified in a man between 25 and 39 years old in good health. J is TRBJ2-2 and V is TRBV5-1; 8 bases align to TRBD1. Sequenced: blood. CDR3 sequence (DNA): TGCGCCAGCAGCTTGGCTGGACAGGGAAGCACCGGGGAGCTGTTTTTT. Its translation: CASSLAGQGSTGELFF.